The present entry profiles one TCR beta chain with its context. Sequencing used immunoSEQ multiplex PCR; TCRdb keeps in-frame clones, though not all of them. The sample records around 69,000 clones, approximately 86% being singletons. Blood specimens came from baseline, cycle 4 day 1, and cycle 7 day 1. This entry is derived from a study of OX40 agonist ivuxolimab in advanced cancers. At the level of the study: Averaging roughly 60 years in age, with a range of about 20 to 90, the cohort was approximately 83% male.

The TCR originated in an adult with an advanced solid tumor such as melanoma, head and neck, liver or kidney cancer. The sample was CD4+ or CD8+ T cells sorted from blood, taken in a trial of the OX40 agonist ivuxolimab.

The CDR3 is CASSLLRWDRRNTEAFF. CDR3 bases: TGTGCCAGCAGCTTACTTCGCTGGGACAGACGAAACACTGAAGCTTTCTTT. The V and J genes are TRBV7-2 and TRBJ1-1, with 7 bases lining up with TRBD1. J gave up 2 bases and V 2 bases, and 11 bases lay outside the gene matches. Germline V gene lookup returns CDR1 SGHTA and CDR2 FQGNSA. The CDR3 covers 17 residues.